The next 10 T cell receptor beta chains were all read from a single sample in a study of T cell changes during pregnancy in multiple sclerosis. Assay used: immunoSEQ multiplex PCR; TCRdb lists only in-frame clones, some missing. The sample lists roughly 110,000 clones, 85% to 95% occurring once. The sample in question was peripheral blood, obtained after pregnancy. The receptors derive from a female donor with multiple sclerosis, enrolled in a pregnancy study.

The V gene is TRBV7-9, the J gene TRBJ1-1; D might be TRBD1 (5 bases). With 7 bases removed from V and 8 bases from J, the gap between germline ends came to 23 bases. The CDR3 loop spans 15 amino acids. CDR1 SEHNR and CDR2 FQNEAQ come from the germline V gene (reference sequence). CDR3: CASTNPGVQGKEAFF. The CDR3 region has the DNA TGTGCCAGCACCAACCCGGGGGTACAAGGGAAGGAAGCTTTCTTT.

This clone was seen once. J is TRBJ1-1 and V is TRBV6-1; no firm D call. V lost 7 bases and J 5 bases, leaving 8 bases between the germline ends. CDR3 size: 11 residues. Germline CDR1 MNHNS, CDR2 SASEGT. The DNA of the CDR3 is TGTGCCAGCACCCCGGTTACTGAAGCTTTCTTT. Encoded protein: CASTPVTEAFF.

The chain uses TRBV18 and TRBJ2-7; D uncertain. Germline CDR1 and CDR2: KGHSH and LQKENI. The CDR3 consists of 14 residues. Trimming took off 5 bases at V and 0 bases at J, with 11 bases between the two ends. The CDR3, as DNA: TGTGCCAGCTCATTAGAAACGGGCTCCTACGAGCAGTACTTC. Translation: CASSLETGSYEQYF.

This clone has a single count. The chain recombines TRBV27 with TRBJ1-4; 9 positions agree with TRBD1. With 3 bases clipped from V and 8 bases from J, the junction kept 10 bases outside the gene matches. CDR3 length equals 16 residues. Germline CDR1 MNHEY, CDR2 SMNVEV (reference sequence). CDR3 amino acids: CASSFRTGGAFEKLFF. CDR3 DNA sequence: TGTGCCAGCAGTTTCAGAACAGGGGGCGCTTTCGAAAAACTGTTTTTT.

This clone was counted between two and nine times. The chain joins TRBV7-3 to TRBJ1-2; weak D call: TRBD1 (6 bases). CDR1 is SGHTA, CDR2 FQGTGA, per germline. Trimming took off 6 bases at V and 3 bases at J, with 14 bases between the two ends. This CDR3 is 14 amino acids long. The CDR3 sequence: CASSSGVSHYGYTF. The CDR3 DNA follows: TGTGCCAGCAGTTCAGGGGTCTCCCACTATGGCTACACCTTC.

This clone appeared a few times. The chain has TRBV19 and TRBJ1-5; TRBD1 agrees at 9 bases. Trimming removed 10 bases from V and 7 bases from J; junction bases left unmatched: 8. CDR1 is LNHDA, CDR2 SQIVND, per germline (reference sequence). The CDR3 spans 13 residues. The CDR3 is CAISQGAGQPQHF. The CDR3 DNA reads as TGTGCCATCTCACAGGGGGCGGGGCAGCCCCAGCATTTT. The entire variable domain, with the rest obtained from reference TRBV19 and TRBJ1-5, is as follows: DGGITQSPKYLFRKEGQNVTLSCEQNLNHDAMYWYRQDPGQGLRLIYYSQIVNDFQKGDIAEGYSVSREKKESFPLTVTSAQKNPTAFYLCAISQGAGQPQHFGDGTRLSIL.

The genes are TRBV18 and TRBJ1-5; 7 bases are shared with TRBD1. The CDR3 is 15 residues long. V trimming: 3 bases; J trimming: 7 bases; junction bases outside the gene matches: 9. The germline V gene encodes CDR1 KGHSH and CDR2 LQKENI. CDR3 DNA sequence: TGTGCCAGCTCACCGGAACAGGGGACGCGCCAGCCCCAGCATTTT. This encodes CASSPEQGTRQPQHF.

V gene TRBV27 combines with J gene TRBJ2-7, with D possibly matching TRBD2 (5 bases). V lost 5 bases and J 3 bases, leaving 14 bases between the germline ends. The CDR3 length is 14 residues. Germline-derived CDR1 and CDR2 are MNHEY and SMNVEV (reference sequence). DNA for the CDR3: TGTGCCAGCAGTACCACCGGGGTGCACTACGAGCAGTACTTC. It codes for CASSTTGVHYEQYF.

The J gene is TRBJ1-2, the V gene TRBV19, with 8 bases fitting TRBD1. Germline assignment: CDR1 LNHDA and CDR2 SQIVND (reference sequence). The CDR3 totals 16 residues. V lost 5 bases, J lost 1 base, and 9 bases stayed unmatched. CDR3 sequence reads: CASSPQGDRSNYGYTF. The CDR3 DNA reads TGTGCCAGTAGTCCTCAGGGGGACAGGAGTAACTATGGCTACACCTTC.

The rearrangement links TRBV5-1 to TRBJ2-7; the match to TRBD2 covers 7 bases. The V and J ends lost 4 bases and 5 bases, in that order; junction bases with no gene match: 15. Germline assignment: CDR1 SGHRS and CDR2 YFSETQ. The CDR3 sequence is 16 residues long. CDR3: CASSQRQGGPINEQYF. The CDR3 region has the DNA TGCGCCAGCAGCCAGAGGCAGGGAGGGCCGATAAACGAGCAGTACTTC.